One sample yielded the 32 T cell receptor beta chains listed below, sequenced in a study of molecular identifiers for immune sequencing clone quantification. In TCRdb, the PCR reads were re-called with MiXCR into one record per CDR3 protein. The sample contains about 510,000 distinct CDR3 sequences, about 26% of which appear only once. Sequenced material: naive CD8+ T cells from blood, with Jurkat cell RNA spiked in. The subset denotes: FACS-sorted CD8+CD4-CCR7+CD45RA+ naive T cells. Receptor source: a human donor in good health. Some libraries in this study had Jurkat cell RNA spiked in.

V is TRBV6-5 and J is TRBJ1-1; TRBD1 agrees at 8 bases. Unmatched junction bases numbered 8, after V lost 8 bases and J lost 0 bases. Per the germline V gene, CDR1 is MNHEY and CDR2 is SVGAGI. This CDR3 is 15 amino acids long. CDR3 residues: CASGLTGDMNTEAFF. CDR3 coding DNA: TGTGCCAGCGGCCTGACAGGGGACATGAACACTGAAGCTTTCTTT.

The J gene is TRBJ2-7, the V gene TRBV5-5; TRBD1 aligns across 9 bases. Losses at the gene ends were 2 bases for V and 3 bases for J; bases not matched to a gene: 3. Germline assignment: CDR1 SGHKS and CDR2 YYEKEE (reference sequence). CDR3 length: 14 amino acids. The CDR3 is CASSFLTGGYEQYF. The CDR3 bases are TGTGCCAGCAGCTTCTTGACAGGGGGCTACGAGCAGTACTTC.

This clonotype was seen many times. J is TRBJ1-1 and V is TRBV4-1, with D possibly being TRBD1 (6 bases). Trimming pared 0 bases from V and 5 bases from J, leaving 10 bases between. Germline assignment: CDR1 MGHRA and CDR2 YSYEKL. The CDR3 is made up of 14 amino acids. The CDR3 nucleotides read TGCGCCAGCAGCCAAGATAACAGGGCTACTGAAGCTTTCTTT. This codes for CASSQDNRATEAFF.

This clonotype was picked up many times. This chain links TRBV4-3 with TRBJ1-1, with 11 bases matching TRBD1. Germline loops: CDR1 LGHNA, CDR2 YSLEER. The trim removed 0 bases at V and 6 bases at J, leaving 6 bases unmatched. The CDR3 length is 16 residues. DNA of the CDR3: TGCGCCAGCAGCCAAGATCGGACAGGGGGCTTACCTGAAGCTTTCTTT. It codes for CASSQDRTGGLPEAFF.

In this sample, this clonotype turned up a few times. The J gene is TRBJ2-2, the V gene TRBV7-9, with D perhaps matching TRBD1 (5 bases). V lost 3 bases and J 5 bases, leaving 13 bases between the germline ends. The CDR3 covers 15 residues. The germline gives CDR1 SEHNR, CDR2 FQNEAQ (reference sequence). This CDR3 is CASSFSQGWTGELFF. The CDR3 bases are TGTGCCAGCAGCTTCAGCCAGGGTTGGACCGGGGAGCTGTTTTTT.

This clonotype showed up many times. The V call is TRBV7-6, the J call TRBJ1-1, with TRBD1 identical over 11 bases. The CDR3 extends over 14 amino acids. From germline, CDR1 is SGHVS and CDR2 FNYEAQ. Unmatched junction bases numbered 4, after V lost 5 bases and J lost 5 bases. CDR3 sequence (DNA): TGTGCCAGCAGCCCGGACAGGGGGCGGACTGAAGCTTTCTTT. Protein sequence: CASSPDRGRTEAFF.

The V gene is TRBV6-2 or TRBV6-3, the J gene TRBJ2-7; 10 bases fit TRBD2. The CDR3 totals 16 residues. V lost 0 bases and J lost 2; bases outside the gene matches: 4. CDR1 MNHEY and CDR2 SVGEGT come from the germline V gene. CDR3 in amino acids: CASSYSTGTSAYEQYF. CDR3 nucleotide sequence: TGTGCCAGCAGTTACTCGACGGGGACTAGCGCCTACGAGCAGTACTTC.

The rearrangement uses TRBV27 and TRBJ2-5; D is uncertain. This CDR3 comprises 14 residues. The germline V and J ends were trimmed by 3 bases and 2 bases, with 10 bases remaining between them. Germline values: CDR1 MNHEY, CDR2 SMNVEV (reference sequence). For the CDR3, the DNA is TGTGCCAGCAGTTTCACGGGCATTCAAGAGACCCAGTACTTC. Residues: CASSFTGIQETQYF.

In this sample, this clonotype turned up many times. This chain uses TRBV11-2 with TRBJ1-1; the D gene is possibly TRBD1 (6 bases). CDR1 is SGHAT and CDR2 is FQNNGV in the germline V gene. The V end lost 2 bases, the J end lost 7 bases, and 8 bases lay between the germline ends. There are 12 residues in the CDR3. CDR3 amino acids: CASSLQGFEAFF. The CDR3 DNA follows: TGTGCCAGCAGCTTACAGGGGTTTGAAGCTTTCTTT.

This clonotype has at least ten counts. The CDR3, as DNA: TGTGCCTGGAGTGTACAGGCAGGGGCAGGCCGGTGGAGGTATGAAGCTTTCTTT. Its translation is CAWSVQAGAGRWRYEAFF. V gene TRBV30 combines with J gene TRBJ1-1, with D perhaps TRBD1 (6 bases). V gave up 0 bases and J gave up 7 bases, with 27 bases separating them. The CDR3 covers 18 residues. From germline, CDR1 is GTSNPN and CDR2 SVGIG (reference sequence).

The chain links TRBV4-1 to TRBJ2-1, with unresolved D. The V and J ends lost 0 bases and 1 base respectively, with 10 bases between them. Germline CDR1 MGHRA, CDR2 YSYEKL. The CDR3 runs 16 residues. The CDR3 DNA reads as TGCGCCAGCAGCCAAGATGGGGTTAAATCCTACAATGAGCAGTTCTTC. This sequence encodes CASSQDGVKSYNEQFF.

This clonotype came up a few times. V usage is TRBV28 and J usage is TRBJ1-1; D possibly corresponds to TRBD1 (5 bases). Germline V lookup: CDR1 MDHEN, CDR2 SYDVKM. This CDR3 is built from 14 residues. Trimming removed 6 bases at V and 1 base at J, with 12 bases between. In DNA form, the CDR3 reads TGTGCCAGCAGCAACCGGGGCCCGAACACTGAAGCTTTCTTT. Its translation is CASSNRGPNTEAFF.

Points on this clonotype: This CDR3 is missing its conserved last phenylalanine or tryptophan, likely due to a read error. The CDR3 DNA is TGTGCCAGCAGTTTAGGACCGCTCGGCGAGCAGTACATC. Its translation is CASSLGPLGEQYI. The J gene is TRBJ2-7, the V gene TRBV12-3 or TRBV12-4; D uncertain. This CDR3 spans 13 amino acids. V was pared by 1 base and J by 6 bases, with 10 bases between.

Worth noting for this clonotype: No conserved phenylalanine or tryptophan ends this CDR3, so it is likely a read error. V is TRBV27 and J is TRBJ2-7; D is perhaps TRBD2 (6 bases). The CDR3 runs to 14 residues. The V and J ends lost 5 bases and 2 bases respectively, with 13 bases between them. Germline loops: CDR1 MNHEY, CDR2 SMNVEV (reference sequence). The CDR3 region is CASSPRDSPYEQYL. CDR3 bases: TGTGCCAGCAGTCCGCGGGACTCCCCCTACGAGCAGTACCTC.

This clonotype showed up many times. The genes are TRBV14 and TRBJ1-2; D is undetermined. V shed 2 bases and J shed 2 bases, with 6 bases lying between them. From germline, CDR1 is SGHDN and CDR2 FVKESK. The CDR3 is made up of 13 amino acids. The CDR3 nucleotides are TGTGCCAGCAGCCAACTACAGAACTATGGCTACACCTTC. It encodes CASSQLQNYGYTF.

As concerns this clonotype: Possible read error: a much larger clone is one base away. The chain combines TRBV28 with TRBJ1-1; 9 bases fit TRBD1. CDR1 is MDHEN, CDR2 SYDVKM, per germline. This CDR3 spans 13 amino acids. The CDR3 sequence is CASSQDRGGEASF. CDR3 coding DNA: TGTGCCAGCAGTCAGGACAGGGGAGGTGAAGCTTCCTTT.

Many counts were recorded for this clonotype. The chain recombines TRBV4-3 with TRBJ1-1, with 7 bases aligning to TRBD1. The CDR3 runs 16 residues. J gave up 3 bases and V 0 bases, and 7 bases lay outside the gene matches. CDR1 and CDR2 (germline): LGHNA, YSLEER. The CDR3 reads CASSQEPDRAYTEAFF. The CDR3 DNA sequence: TGCGCCAGCAGCCAAGAACCCGACAGGGCCTACACTGAAGCTTTCTTT.

This clonotype has only a few counts. The chain is built from TRBV23-1 and TRBJ2-7; 9 bases line up with TRBD1. TRBV23-1 has ORF status, its function being uncertain. Trimming cost V 0 bases and J 9 bases; bases outside gene matches: 18. The CDR3 is made up of 18 amino acids. The CDR3 nucleotides read TGCGCCAGCAGTCAATCGGGGATTTATGGGACAGGGCGTTCGGGGCAGTACTTC. Translation gives CASSQSGIYGTGRSGQYF.

A few counts support this clonotype. Relative to the germline gene, one junction end is altered; a read error may explain this. The CDR3 spells CASSQDRGSYSYEQCF. CDR3 bases: TGCGCCAGCAGCCAAGATCGGGGGTCATACTCCTACGAGCAGTGCTTC. The chain employs TRBV4-3 and TRBJ2-7, with D tentatively TRBD2 (6 bases). The CDR3 sequence is 16 residues long. Germline values: CDR1 LGHNA, CDR2 YSLEER.

This clonotype was seen many times. In nucleotides, the CDR3 is TGCGCCAGCAGCCAAGATCGCAGCCCGAACACTGAAGCTTTCTTT. Translating gives CASSQDRSPNTEAFF. This sequence joins TRBV4-3 and TRBJ1-1; D call uncertain. Trimming took 0 bases from V and 1 from J, leaving 9 bases between them. Germline V lookup: CDR1 LGHNA, CDR2 YSLEER. This CDR3 contains 15 residues.

V gene TRBV20-1 combines with J gene TRBJ2-7; 9 bases are shared with TRBD2. The germline V gene encodes CDR1 DFQATT and CDR2 SNEGSKA (reference sequence). V gave up 3 bases and J gave up 1 base; unmatched junction bases: 13. The CDR3 has 17 amino acids. CDR3 nucleotide sequence: TGCAGTGCTAGTTTGTGGCTAGCGGGATTGGGGTCCTACGAGCAGTACTTC. This gives the protein CSASLWLAGLGSYEQYF.

This clonotype was detected many times. The V gene is TRBV28, the J gene TRBJ2-3, with no clear D. V lost 6 bases to trimming and J lost 4 bases, with 8 bases between them. The CDR3 is made up of 12 amino acids. The germline CDR1 and CDR2 sequences are MDHEN and SYDVKM. DNA of the CDR3: TGTGCCAGCAGCTTCTTGGCAGATACGCAGTATTTT. Encoded protein: CASSFLADTQYF.

In its sample, this clonotype was seen many times. The CDR3 protein is CASSQEGDWGTDTQYF. The CDR3 DNA is TGCGCCAGCAGCCAAGAGGGGGACTGGGGCACAGATACGCAGTATTTT. The V gene is TRBV4-3, the J gene TRBJ2-3; TRBD2 might be the D (6 bases). Germline CDR1 and CDR2: LGHNA and YSLEER. V was clipped by 0 bases and J by 1 base, with 11 bases between them. CDR3 size: 16 residues.

The rearrangement joins TRBV12-3 or TRBV12-4 to TRBJ1-3, with unresolved D. CDR3 length: 18 residues. V was shortened by 6 bases and J by 5 bases, with 26 bases between the two germline ends. In nucleotides, the CDR3 is TGTGCCAGCAGGCGGGCTGGGCCCGTAGACTCTTCTCGAAACACCATATATTTT. Its translation: CASRRAGPVDSSRNTIYF.

In its sample, this clonotype was seen once. J is TRBJ1-1 and V is TRBV11-2, with a possible D match to TRBD1 (5 bases). The CDR3 has 12 residues. The V end was cut by 5 bases, the J end by 7 bases, with 11 bases between. The V gene's germline CDR1 is SGHAT and CDR2 FQNNGV. The CDR3 nucleotides are TGTGCCAGCAGCCCCGAGACAGTTGAAGCTTTCTTT. The encoded protein is CASSPETVEAFF.

V is TRBV2 and J is TRBJ1-2; D is perhaps TRBD1 (5 bases). Per germline, CDR1 SNHLY and CDR2 FYNNEI. Trimming pared 5 bases from V and 4 bases from J, leaving 17 bases between. This CDR3 spans 15 amino acids. This chain's CDR3 is CASSSTGTDFYGYTF. CDR3 in DNA: TGTGCCAGCAGTTCGACCGGGACCGATTTCTATGGCTACACCTTC.

This clonotype has only a few counts. V is TRBV28 and J is TRBJ2-1, with TRBD2 matching over 7 bases. With V trimmed by 2 bases and J by 1 base, 8 bases remained unmatched. The germline gives CDR1 MDHEN, CDR2 SYDVKM. The CDR3 extends over 17 amino acids. CDR3 region: CASSLDTAGRSYNEQFF. The CDR3 DNA reads TGTGCCAGCAGTTTAGATACAGCGGGACGGTCCTACAATGAGCAGTTCTTC.

This clonotype appeared many times. The chain has TRBV2 and TRBJ2-6, with 7 nucleotides matching TRBD1. Losses at the gene ends were 8 bases for V and 1 base for J; bases not matched to a gene: 8. CDR1 is SNHLY, CDR2 FYNNEI, per germline. The CDR3 has 16 amino acids. The CDR3 DNA follows: TGTGCCAGCTACTGGGACAGCGAATCTGGGGCCAACGTCCTGACTTTC. It specifies CASYWDSESGANVLTF.

This chain links TRBV4-2 with TRBJ2-7, with TRBD2 matching over 14 bases. The length of the CDR3 is 16 residues. The V gene's germline CDR1 is LGHNA and CDR2 YNFKEQ. V lost 1 base to trimming and J lost 3 bases; unmatched junction nucleotides: 2. The CDR3 DNA is TGTGCCAGCAGCCAAGTGACTAGCGGGGGGGGCTACGAGCAGTACTTC. Residues: CASSQVTSGGGYEQYF.

This clonotype was counted between two and nine times. The CDR3 DNA reads as TGTGCCAGCAGTTTATCCTTCCGGACTAGTACTTACAATGAGCAGTTCTTC. Translated: CASSLSFRTSTYNEQFF. The chain is built from TRBV28 and TRBJ2-1, with 7 bases aligning to TRBD2. V trimming: 1 base; J trimming: 4 bases; junction bases outside the gene matches: 10. Germline values: CDR1 MDHEN, CDR2 SYDVKM. The CDR3 sequence is 17 residues long. The full variable domain, with the rest looked up from reference TRBV28 and TRBJ2-1, is DVKVTQSSRYLVKRTGEKVFLECVQDMDHENMFWYRQDPGLGLRLIYFSYDVKMKEKGDIPEGYSVSREKKERFSLILESASTNQTSMYLCASSLSFRTSTYNEQFFGPGTRLTVL.

A word on this clonotype: A much bigger clone sits one base away, suggesting this may be a read error. The gene calls are TRBV7-9 and TRBJ2-3, with 7 bases that match TRBD1. Germline-derived CDR1 and CDR2 are SEHNR and FQNEAQ (reference sequence). J gave up 8 bases and V 3 bases, and 8 bases lay outside the gene matches. CDR3 length: 14 amino acids. CDR3 residues: CASSFSGGEGTQYF. DNA for the CDR3: TGTGCCAGCAGCTTTTCAGGGGGAGAAGGTACGCAGTATTTT.

V is TRBV3-1 and J is TRBJ2-1; 9 bases agree with TRBD2. After removal of 1 base from V and 14 bases from J, the junction contained 3 bases not matched to a gene. This CDR3 comprises 12 residues. Germline-derived CDR1 and CDR2 are LGHDT and YNNKEL (reference sequence). The CDR3 DNA follows: TGTGCCAGCAGCCAAGGGGCGGGGGGGGAGTTCTTC. Translating it yields CASSQGAGGEFF.